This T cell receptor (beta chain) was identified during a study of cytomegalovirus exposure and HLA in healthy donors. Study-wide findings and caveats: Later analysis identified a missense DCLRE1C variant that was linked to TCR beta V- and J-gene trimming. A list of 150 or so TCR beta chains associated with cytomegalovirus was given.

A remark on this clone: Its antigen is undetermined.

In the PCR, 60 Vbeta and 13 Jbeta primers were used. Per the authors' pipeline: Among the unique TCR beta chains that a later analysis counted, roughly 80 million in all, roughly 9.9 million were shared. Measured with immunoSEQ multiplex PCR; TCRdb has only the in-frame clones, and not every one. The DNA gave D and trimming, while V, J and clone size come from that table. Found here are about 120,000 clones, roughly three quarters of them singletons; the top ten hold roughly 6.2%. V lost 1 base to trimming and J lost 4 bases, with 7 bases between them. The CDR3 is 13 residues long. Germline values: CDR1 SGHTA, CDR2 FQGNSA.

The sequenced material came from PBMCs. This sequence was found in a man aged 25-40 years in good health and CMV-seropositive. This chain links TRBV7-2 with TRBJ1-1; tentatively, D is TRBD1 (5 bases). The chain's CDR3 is CASSLEGITEAFF. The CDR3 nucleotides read TGTGCCAGCAGCTTAGAGGGGATCACTGAAGCTTTCTTT.